A single TCR beta chain is shown here with its context. Sequencing of TCR beta was performed on blood CD8+ T cells and on blood CD4+ T cells. TEMRA cells were FACS-enriched, and CD8+ and CD4+ T cells were isolated negatively. The sample comes from a study of CD8 T cells in Susac syndrome. V was trimmed by 6 bases and J by 2 bases, leaving 17 bases between them. CDR1 SNHLY and CDR2 FYNNEI come from the germline V gene. CDR3 length: 16 amino acids. An input of about 0.5 to 1 ug of RNA was subjected to reverse transcription using random hexamers. TCRdb re-analysed the immunoSEQ multiplex PCR reads in MiXCR, keeping a single row per CDR3 protein. The table includes 90,000 or so distinct CDR3 sequences, 85% to 95% detected once.

This TCR derives from a human donor in good health. The gene calls are TRBV2 and TRBJ1-3; D is perhaps TRBD1 (6 bases). Sequencing was performed on CD8+ T cells from PBMCs. The CDR3 DNA follows: TGTGCCAGCAGCCCCCCGACAGGTCAAACTGGAAACACCATATATTTT. Translation gives CASSPPTGQTGNTIYF.